This TCR beta chain appears in the sequencing data of a study of human T cells and chemical hapten exposure. This clonotype has only a few counts. Via MiXCR, TCRdb re-called the RACE reads, giving one row per CDR3 protein. Of fewer than 300,000 distinct CDR3 sequences in the sample, approximately 8.6% are singletons; the top ten hold 2.3%. Described time point: pre-sensitization, week 0. Documented treatment: therapeutic diphenylcyclopropenone sensitization with weekly scalp DPC. The CDR3 is made up of 12 amino acids. Trimming cost V 2 bases and J 6 bases, with 9 bases left between them. CDR1 and CDR2 from the germline V gene are SGHKS and YYEKEE (reference sequence).

This sequence joins TRBV5-5 and TRBJ2-7; D remains unclear. The sequenced sample was whole blood, obtained in connection with sensitization to the hapten diphenylcyclopropenone (DPC). This clonotype was sampled from a woman in her 40s with alopecia areata. Some clones in this sample may be carry-over from other donors' samples. CDR3 in DNA: TGTGCCAGCAGCTTAGGGTCCCGCGAGCAGTACTTC. Its translation: CASSLGSREQYF.